A selection of T cell receptor beta chains follows, all from one sample in a study of cytotoxic CD8 clonotypes in ibrutinib-treated CLL. Sequencing used immunoSEQ multiplex PCR; TCRdb keeps in-frame clones, though not all of them. The repertoire consists of 330,000 or so clones, with roughly 70% occurring once and the leading ten covering approximately 6%. Sequenced here: PBMCs, sampled after 36 months of ibrutinib treatment. The receptors shown here come from a human donor with chronic lymphocytic leukemia. CDR3s include the opening cysteine and the closing phenylalanine or tryptophan. Each record gives: CDR3 protein, CDR3 DNA, J gene, clone size, D gene, V gene. A D gene is named only where the DNA matches it firmly. Part of the rows lack a size; the others show once, few, many or a class for expanded clones.

CASSPIGYEQYF TGTGCCAGCTCGCCCATAGGTTACGAGCAGTACTTC TRBJ2-7 - - TRBV18
CASSQESGNNSPLHF TGCGCCAGCAGCCAAGAATCAGGGAACAATTCACCCCTCCACTTT TRBJ1-6 once - TRBV4-1
CASSPTDRMNTEAFF TGTGCCAGTAGCCCAACCGACAGAATGAACACTGAAGCTTTCTTT TRBJ1-1 - - TRBV19
CASREETQYF TGTGCCAGCAGGGAAGAGACCCAGTACTTC TRBJ2-5 - - TRBV6-6
CASSFIGVRPNTGELFF TGCGCCAGCAGCTTCATAGGGGTTCGTCCGAACACCGGGGAGCTGTTTTTT TRBJ2-2 - - TRBV5-1
CASSQAPLGEKLFF TGCGCCAGCAGCCAAGCCCCGCTTGGGGAAAAACTGTTTTTT TRBJ1-4 - - TRBV4-1
CASSQVAGGQLDTQYF TGCGCCAGCAGCCAAGTTGCGGGGGGGCAATTAGATACGCAGTATTTT TRBJ2-3 - TRBD2 TRBV4-1
CASSMTSGPQFF TGTGCCAGCAGCATGACTAGCGGCCCGCAGTTCTTC TRBJ2-1 - TRBD2 TRBV5-4
CASSQDSSATGELFF TGTGCCAGCAGCCAGGACTCCTCGGCCACCGGGGAGCTGTTTTTT TRBJ2-2 - - TRBV11-2
CASSSGTGVGYTF TGTGCCAGCTCATCGGGGACAGGGGTCGGCTACACCTTC TRBJ1-2 - TRBD1 TRBV18
CVRSARLAGKLNYEQYF TGTGTCAGAAGCGCTAGACTAGCGGGAAAACTAAACTACGAGCAGTACTTC TRBJ2-7 - - TRBV7-5
CASSFVQGELETQYF TGTGCCAGCAGTTTTGTGCAGGGCGAGTTGGAGACCCAGTACTTC TRBJ2-5 - - TRBV27
CASSIGDRHYGYTF TGTGCCAGTAGTATAGGGGACCGGCACTATGGCTACACCTTC TRBJ1-2 - - TRBV19
CASSWASGRVLAKNIQYF TGTGCCAGCAGTTGGGCTAGCGGGAGGGTCCTAGCCAAAAACATTCAGTACTTC TRBJ2-4 few TRBD2 TRBV27
CSVENPDSSYEQYF TGCAGCGTTGAGAACCCCGATTCGTCCTACGAGCAGTACTTC TRBJ2-7 few - TRBV29-1
CASSQAASGRADEQFF TGCGCCAGCAGCCAAGCGGCTAGCGGGAGGGCTGATGAGCAGTTCTTC TRBJ2-1 - TRBD2 TRBV4-3
CASRGLAGSPFSYEQYF TGCGCCAGCAGAGGACTAGCGGGGAGTCCCTTCTCCTACGAGCAGTACTTC TRBJ2-7 - TRBD2 TRBV5-1
CASSLDTIYEQYF TGTGCCAGCAGCTTAGACACCATCTACGAGCAGTACTTC TRBJ2-7 - - TRBV11-1
CASSLTVSGKRRTDTQYF TGTGCCAGCAGCTTAACAGTTAGCGGGAAGCGTCGTACAGATACGCAGTATTTT TRBJ2-3 - TRBD2 TRBV7-3
CASSPLADQETQYF TGTGCCAGCAGTCCACTAGCGGATCAAGAGACCCAGTACTTC TRBJ2-5 - TRBD2 TRBV6-1
CASSLSPGVANEQFF TGTGCCAGCAGCTTATCCCCTGGGGTTGCGAATGAGCAGTTCTTC TRBJ2-1 - - TRBV5-5
CASSLVGEYLGYTF TGTGCCAGCAGCTTAGTAGGGGAGTACTTGGGCTACACCTTC TRBJ1-2 - - TRBV11-2
CASSLAPPRNEQFF TGCGCCAGCAGCTTGGCCCCCCCTAGAAATGAGCAGTTCTTC TRBJ2-1 - - TRBV5-1
CASSLVPGVMRETQYF TGTGCCAGCAGCCTTGTTCCCGGGGTTATGAGGGAGACCCAGTACTTC TRBJ2-5 - - TRBV28
CASSQVEQGYGELFF TGCGCCAGCAGCCAAGTAGAACAGGGGTACGGGGAGCTGTTTTTT TRBJ2-2 - TRBD1 TRBV4-1
CASGDRGLYEQYF TGTGCCAGCGGAGACAGGGGGCTCTACGAGCAGTACTTC TRBJ2-7 - TRBD1 TRBV7-2
CASSLGGLYGYTF TGTGCCAGCAGCTTGGGGGGACTATATGGCTACACCTTC TRBJ1-2 - - TRBV5-6
CASSVDPGGSSYEQYF TGTGCCAGCAGCGTAGATCCGGGAGGGTCCTCCTACGAGCAGTACTTC TRBJ2-7 - TRBD2 TRBV9
CASNLPGQGANEQYF TGTGCCAGCAACCTACCGGGACAGGGGGCGAACGAGCAGTACTTC TRBJ2-7 - TRBD1 TRBV2
CASSIGSPIGELFF TGTGCCAGTAGTATAGGGAGCCCTATCGGGGAGCTGTTTTTT TRBJ2-2 - - TRBV19
CASSQVGLAGTGELFF TGCGCCAGCAGCCAAGTAGGCCTAGCGGGAACCGGGGAGCTGTTTTTT TRBJ2-2 - TRBD2 TRBV4-1
CASSLDSSYNEQFF TGTGCCAGCAGCTTGGACAGCTCCTACAATGAGCAGTTCTTC TRBJ2-1 - - TRBV6-6
CASTWGRETQYF TGCGCCAGCACCTGGGGGCGAGAGACCCAGTACTTC TRBJ2-5 few - TRBV10-1
CSVVPGTGGSYEQYF TGCAGCGTTGTTCCCGGTACAGGGGGTTCCTACGAGCAGTACTTC TRBJ2-7 - TRBD1 TRBV29-1
CASSLETSGSYNEQFF TGTGCCAGCAGCTTAGAGACTAGCGGGAGTTACAATGAGCAGTTCTTC TRBJ2-1 - TRBD2 TRBV7-8
CASSQVYGGKQYF TGTGCCAGCAGCCAAGTCTACGGGGGTAAGCAGTACTTC TRBJ2-7 few - TRBV14
CSVVWFSTDTQYF TGCAGCGTTGTTTGGTTTAGCACAGATACGCAGTATTTT TRBJ2-3 once - TRBV29-1
CASSEPLAGGSPDNEQFF TGTGCCAGCAGTGAACCACTAGCGGGGGGCTCTCCCGACAATGAGCAGTTCTTC TRBJ2-1 - TRBD2 TRBV2
CASSTRRNTEAFF TGCGCCAGCAGCACTCGCAGGAACACTGAAGCTTTCTTT TRBJ1-1 - - TRBV5-1
CASSSRIRGNYGYTF TGTGCCAGCAGCTCGAGAATCCGGGGCAACTATGGCTACACCTTC TRBJ1-2 - - TRBV11-2
CASSRPGQAYEQYF TGTGCCAGCAGCCGCCCGGGACAGGCCTACGAGCAGTACTTC TRBJ2-7 - TRBD1 TRBV2
CASSPGHRYGYTF TGTGCCAGCAGCCCGGGACACCGGTATGGCTACACCTTC TRBJ1-2 - - TRBV6-5
CASSEGGINTGELFF TGCGCCAGCAGTGAAGGGGGGATTAACACCGGGGAGCTGTTTTTT TRBJ2-2 - - TRBV10-1
CASSSYRGAYEQYF TGTGCCAGCAGCTCGTACAGGGGCGCCTACGAGCAGTACTTC TRBJ2-7 - TRBD1 TRBV9
CASSLGGSGGFQETQYF TGTGCCAGCAGCCTAGGGGGCAGCGGGGGATTCCAAGAGACCCAGTACTTC TRBJ2-5 - - TRBV25-1
CASSLLRQMGQDEQFF TGTGCCAGCAGTTTACTCCGACAGATGGGACAGGATGAGCAGTTCTTC TRBJ2-1 - TRBD1 TRBV28
CASSLLGRGANEQFF TGTGCCAGCAGTTTATTGGGCAGGGGCGCGAATGAGCAGTTCTTC TRBJ2-1 few - TRBV27
CASSRETSSSGANVLTF TGTGCCAGCTCACGAGAGACATCGAGCTCTGGGGCCAACGTCCTGACTTTC TRBJ2-6 - - TRBV18
CASVWEGNSNQPQHF TGTGCCAGCGTTTGGGAAGGGAACAGCAATCAGCCCCAGCATTTT TRBJ1-5 - - TRBV28
CSASPADTQYF TGCAGTGCTAGCCCTGCAGATACGCAGTATTTT TRBJ2-3 - - TRBV20-1
CASSGHKGISSYNSPLHF TGTGCCAGCAGCGGACACAAGGGGATTAGCTCCTATAATTCACCCCTCCACTTT TRBJ1-6 - - TRBV11-2
CASSQSARTTITYEQYF TGCGCCAGCAGTCAATCGGCCAGAACTACCATTACCTACGAGCAGTACTTC TRBJ2-7 - - TRBV23-1